These T cell receptor beta chains were read from a single sample in a study of OX40 agonist ivuxolimab in advanced cancers. The repertoire was sequenced with immunoSEQ multiplex PCR; TCRdb's copy has only in-frame clones and lacks some. This sample carries roughly 56,000 clones, 86% of them seen once, and the ten largest clones take roughly 3%. Sequenced here: CD4+ or CD8+ T cells sorted from blood, sampled in a trial of the OX40 agonist ivuxolimab. These receptors came from an adult with an advanced solid tumor such as melanoma, head and neck, liver or kidney cancer. CDR3s include the opening cysteine and the closing phenylalanine or tryptophan. D genes are given only for firm matches. Some rows have no size entry. The others give once, few or many, or a class for an expanded clone.

j_call d_call v_call clone_size cdr3_aa cdr3_nt
TRBJ2-5 - TRBV5-8 - CASSFGKGLQETQYF TGTGCCAGCAGCTTTGGGAAAGGGCTCCAAGAGACCCAGTACTTC
TRBJ2-1 - TRBV11-3 - CASSLGPAVTYNEQFF TGTGCCAGCAGCTTAGGTCCAGCGGTTACCTACAATGAGCAGTTCTTC
TRBJ2-1 TRBD2 TRBV28 few CASTAGGRSSYNEQFF TGTGCCAGCACAGCCGGCGGGAGAAGCTCCTACAATGAGCAGTTCTTC
TRBJ1-2 - TRBV11-2 - CASSLGGPGQGGGYGYTF TGTGCCAGCAGCTTAGGCGGCCCTGGCCAGGGAGGAGGGTATGGCTACACCTTC
TRBJ1-3 TRBD1 TRBV9 - CASTLLGGRGRIGSGNTIYF TGTGCCAGCACCCTACTAGGGGGCAGGGGGCGAATCGGTTCTGGAAACACCATATATTTT
TRBJ1-5 - TRBV28 once CASSLGGAGQPQHF TGTGCCAGCAGTTTGGGGGGGGCGGGTCAGCCCCAGCATTTT
TRBJ2-7 TRBD1 TRBV7-8 - CASSLNTGDSYEQYF TGTGCCAGCAGCTTAAATACAGGGGACTCCTACGAGCAGTACTTC
TRBJ1-5 TRBD1 TRBV9 - CASNPWTGINQPQHF TGTGCCAGCAACCCTTGGACAGGAATAAATCAGCCCCAGCATTTT
TRBJ2-5 - TRBV28 - CASSFTPSQPNQETQYF TGTGCCAGCAGTTTTACGCCGTCGCAACCAAACCAAGAGACCCAGTACTTC
TRBJ1-6 TRBD1 TRBV7-9 - CASSFTRTGGNSPLHF TGTGCCAGCAGCTTCACACGGACAGGGGGTAATTCACCCCTCCACTTT
TRBJ2-1 TRBD2 TRBV5-1 - CASLADGLAGLYNEQFF TGCGCCAGCCTAGCAGACGGACTAGCGGGGCTCTACAATGAGCAGTTCTTC
TRBJ2-1 TRBD2 TRBV5-4 - CASMRGEPSSYNEQFF TGTGCCAGCATGCGGGGGGAACCTAGCTCCTACAATGAGCAGTTCTTC
TRBJ2-5 TRBD2 TRBV5-6 - CASSLIPTSGGARETQYF TGTGCCAGCAGCTTGATACCGACTAGCGGGGGGGCCCGGGAGACCCAGTACTTC
TRBJ1-3 - TRBV11-2 - CASSLDLTSSGNTIYF TGTGCCAGCAGCTTAGATCTTACCAGCTCTGGAAACACCATATATTTT
TRBJ1-2 TRBD1 TRBV27 - CASTATGGANYGYTF TGTGCCAGCACGGCCACAGGGGGAGCTAACTATGGCTACACCTTC
TRBJ1-2 TRBD1 TRBV2 - CASTEHRQGGGYTF TGTGCCAGCACCGAACACCGACAGGGGGGCGGCTACACCTTC
TRBJ1-1 - TRBV5-1 few CASSPQGEAEAFF TGCGCCAGCAGCCCCCAGGGTGAGGCTGAAGCTTTCTTT
TRBJ2-2 - TRBV7-9 - CASSLGIRELFF TGTGCCAGCAGCTTAGGGATCAGGGAGCTGTTTTTT
TRBJ2-5 - TRBV18 - CASSPPSVPQETQYF TGTGCCAGCTCACCACCTAGCGTCCCCCAAGAGACCCAGTACTTC
TRBJ2-5 - TRBV28 - CASSLLGAEGKETQYF TGTGCCAGCAGTTTATTGGGGGCTGAGGGGAAAGAGACCCAGTACTTC